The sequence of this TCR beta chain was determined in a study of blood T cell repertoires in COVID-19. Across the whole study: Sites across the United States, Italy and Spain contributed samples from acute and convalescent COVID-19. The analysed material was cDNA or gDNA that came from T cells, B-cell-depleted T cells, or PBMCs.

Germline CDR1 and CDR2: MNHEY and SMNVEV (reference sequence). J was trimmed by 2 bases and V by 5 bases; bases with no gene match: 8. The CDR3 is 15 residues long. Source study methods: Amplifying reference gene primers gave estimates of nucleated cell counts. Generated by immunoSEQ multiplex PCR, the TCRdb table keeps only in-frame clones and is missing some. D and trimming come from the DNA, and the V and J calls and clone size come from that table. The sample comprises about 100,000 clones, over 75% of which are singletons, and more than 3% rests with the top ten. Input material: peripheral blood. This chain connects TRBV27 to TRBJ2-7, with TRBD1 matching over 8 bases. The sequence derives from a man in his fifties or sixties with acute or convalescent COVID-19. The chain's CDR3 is CASSPRQGRPYEQYF. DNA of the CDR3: TGTGCCAGCAGTCCAAGACAGGGGCGACCCTACGAGCAGTACTTC.